This passage covers 23 T cell receptor beta chains from one sample sequenced in a study of T-cell reconstitution after alpha-beta-depleted transplantation in children. Library preparation (for TCRbeta) was performed with unique molecular identifiers. TCRdb re-analysed the PCR reads in MiXCR, keeping a single row per CDR3 protein. This sample has 55,000 to 70,000 distinct CDR3 sequences, with roughly a tenth found just once. The material sequenced was PBMCs, taken before TCRalphabeta/CD19-depleted stem cell transplant. Every receptor here comes from a boy aged 10-17 years with acute myeloid leukemia, due to receive a stem cell transplant.

This clonotype occurred many times. This chain links TRBV27 with TRBJ2-7; possibly TRBD1 for D (6 bases). The V gene lost 3 bases and the J gene lost 2 bases, with 8 bases spanning the gap. This CDR3 contains 13 residues. CDR1 and CDR2 (germline): MNHEY, SMNVEV (reference sequence). The CDR3: CASSLQGTYEQYF. DNA for the CDR3: TGTGCCAGCAGTTTGCAGGGGACCTACGAGCAGTACTTC.

This clonotype was picked up many times. The chain recombines TRBV3-1 with TRBJ1-5; a possible D gene is TRBD1 (6 bases). V was pared by 4 bases and J by 4 bases, with 23 bases between. The germline V gene has CDR1 LGHDT and CDR2 YNNKEL (reference sequence). The length of the CDR3 is 18 residues. CDR3 nucleotide sequence: TGTGCCAGCAGCCCCTCCCAGGTAGGGGGAAGGGGGAATCAGCCCCAGCATTTT. It yields the protein CASSPSQVGGRGNQPQHF. Based on the CDR3 plus reference TRBV3-1 and TRBJ1-5, the full variable domain is DTAVSQTPKYLVTQMGNDKSIKCEQNLGHDTMYWYKQDSKKFLKIMFSYNNKELIINETVPNRFSPKSPDKAHLNLHINSLELGDSAVYFCASSPSQVGGRGNQPQHFGDGTRLSIL.

On this clonotype itself: This clone may be a read error of a much larger clone one base away. This rearrangement joins TRBV7-2 to TRBJ2-1, with 10 bases fitting TRBD2. This CDR3 has 17 amino acids. Trimming cost V 0 bases and J 12 bases; bases outside gene matches: 14. Germline V gene sequence: CDR1 SGHTA, CDR2 FQGNSA. The CDR3 protein is CASSLAGLELAGLWQFF. In nucleotides, the CDR3 is TGTGCCAGCAGCTTAGCGGGTCTGGAACTAGCGGGGTTGTGGCAGTTCTTC.

This clonotype was counted many times. The chain recombines TRBV12-3 or TRBV12-4 with TRBJ2-3, with D possibly matching TRBD2 (5 bases). The length of the CDR3 is 13 residues. V lost 6 bases, J lost 4 bases, and 11 bases lay in between. The CDR3 DNA reads as TGTGCCAGCAGCGCCTTGAGGGCAGATACGCAGTATTTT. Translation: CASSALRADTQYF.

This clonotype was picked up many times. The rearrangement joins TRBV27 to TRBJ2-7; 7 bases align to TRBD1. CDR1 is MNHEY and CDR2 is SMNVEV in the germline V gene (reference sequence). With 6 bases clipped from V and 2 bases from J, the junction kept 4 bases outside the gene matches. The CDR3 runs to 13 residues. As DNA, the CDR3 is TGTGCCAGCAGCCCGACAGGGCCCTACGAGCAGTACGTC. Its protein is CASSPTGPYEQYV.

The chain links TRBV11-2 to TRBJ1-5; 10 nucleotides align to TRBD1. The V gene end was trimmed by 4 bases and the J gene end by 7 bases; junction bases not matched to a gene: 7. The CDR3 is 15 amino acids. Per the germline V gene, CDR1 is SGHAT and CDR2 is FQNNGV. CDR3 DNA sequence: TGTGCCAGCAGCTCGATTGGGGACAGGGGACAGCCCCAGCATTTT. It yields the protein CASSSIGDRGQPQHF. Full variable domain (outside the CDR3, taken from reference TRBV11-2 and TRBJ1-5): EAGVAQSPRYKIIEKRQSVAFWCNPISGHATLYWYQQILGQGPKLLIQFQNNGVVDDSQLPKDRFSAERLKGVDSTLKIQPAKLEDSAVYLCASSSIGDRGQPQHFGDGTRLSIL.

This clonotype was detected ten times or more. The chain uses TRBV28 and TRBJ2-1; D unclear. The V end lost 6 bases, the J end lost 0 bases, and 6 bases lay between the germline ends. The CDR3 runs to 13 residues. Germline loops: CDR1 MDHEN, CDR2 SYDVKM. The CDR3 sequence: CASRFSSYNEQFF. DNA for the CDR3: TGTGCCAGCAGGTTCAGCTCCTACAATGAGCAGTTCTTC. Supplemented by reference TRBV28 and TRBJ2-1, the full variable domain reads DVKVTQSSRYLVKRTGEKVFLECVQDMDHENMFWYRQDPGLGLRLIYFSYDVKMKEKGDIPEGYSVSREKKERFSLILESASTNQTSMYLCASRFSSYNEQFFGPGTRLTVL.

The table lists this clonotype with many counts. The gene calls are TRBV7-2 and TRBJ1-1; D uncertain. V was pared by 1 base and J by 1 base, with 4 bases between. CDR1 and CDR2 from the germline V gene are SGHTA and FQGNSA. The CDR3 is 13 residues long. CDR3 residues: CASSLEGNTEAFF. DNA for the CDR3: TGTGCCAGCAGCTTAGAGGGGAACACTGAAGCTTTCTTT.

This clonotype was detected ten times or more. The chain has TRBV14 and TRBJ2-1; 11 positions match TRBD1. The germline V gene has CDR1 SGHDN and CDR2 FVKESK. CDR3 size: 15 residues. With 4 bases clipped from V and 4 bases from J, the junction kept 3 bases outside the gene matches. The CDR3 bases are TGTGCCAGCAGCCTCGGACAGGGGGCTTACAATGAGCAGTTCTTC. The encoded protein is CASSLGQGAYNEQFF. The complete variable domain, with remaining parts taken from reference TRBV14 and TRBJ2-1, reads EAGVTQFPSHSVIEKGQTVTLRCDPISGHDNLYWYRRVMGKEIKFLLHFVKESKQDESGMPNNRFLAERTGGTYSTLKVQPAELEDSGVYFCASSLGQGAYNEQFFGPGTRLTVL.

The table lists this clonotype with many counts. The rearrangement uses TRBV3-1 and TRBJ2-1; D is uncertain. Trimming took 4 bases from V and 2 from J, leaving 6 bases between them. The CDR3 has 13 residues. CDR1 is LGHDT, CDR2 YNNKEL, per germline (reference sequence). CDR3 in amino acids: CASSLAAYNEQFF. The CDR3 nucleotides are TGTGCCAGCAGCCTCGCGGCCTACAATGAGCAGTTCTTC.

Ten or more counts support this clonotype. This chain uses TRBV4-3 with TRBJ2-7; D unclear. Trimming took off 5 bases at V and 7 bases at J, with 24 bases between the two ends. This CDR3 spans 16 amino acids. Germline V gene sequence: CDR1 LGHNA, CDR2 YSLEER. CDR3 residues: CASSYSSGVGSGEQYF. In nucleotides, the CDR3 is TGCGCCAGCAGCTACTCATCCGGTGTCGGCTCCGGGGAGCAGTACTTC.

This clonotype appeared many times. V usage is TRBV6-2 or TRBV6-3 and J usage is TRBJ2-4, with D possibly called TRBD1 or TRBD2 (5 bases each). Trimming took 4 bases from V and 2 from J, leaving 12 bases between them. Germline CDR1 and CDR2: MNHEY and SVGEGT. The CDR3 runs to 15 residues. CDR3 nucleotide sequence: TGTGCCAGCAGTTCAACGGGACGACCCAAAAACATTCAGTACTTC. Translating it yields CASSSTGRPKNIQYF.

V is TRBV13 and J is TRBJ2-1; D may be TRBD2 (5 bases). Trimming took off 1 base at V and 7 bases at J, with 17 bases between the two ends. The CDR3 covers 16 residues. Germline lookup yields CDR1 PRHDT and CDR2 FYEKMQ (reference sequence). The chain's CDR3 is CASSLVSAPGGNEQFF. CDR3 DNA sequence: TGTGCCAGCAGCTTAGTTTCGGCTCCCGGAGGAAATGAGCAGTTCTTC.

A few counts support this clonotype. Mismatch with germline at one junction end may stem from a read error. CDR3 sequence reads: CASSLGGGLRSETRYF. CDR3 nucleotide sequence: TGTGCTAGCAGCTTAGGGGGCGGCCTTCGGTCGGAGACCCGGTACTTC. The chain carries TRBV7-7 and TRBJ2-5; 7 bases fit TRBD1. The CDR3 covers 16 residues. Per the germline V gene, CDR1 is SSHAT and CDR2 is FNYEAQ (reference sequence).

The chain joins TRBV6-1 to TRBJ1-4; a possible D gene is TRBD1 (5 bases). The germline V and J ends were trimmed by 5 bases and 6 bases, with 16 bases remaining between them. This CDR3 region has 15 residues. The germline gives CDR1 MNHNS, CDR2 SASEGT. CDR3 bases: TGTGCCAGCAGTCCAGGGATTGTTTCGGATGAAAAACTGTTTTTT. Encoded protein: CASSPGIVSDEKLFF.

This clonotype was detected many times. V gene TRBV5-1 combines with J gene TRBJ2-7; TRBD2 agrees at 8 bases. Germline CDR1 reads SGHRS; CDR2 reads YFSETQ. The CDR3 extends over 14 amino acids. V lost 0 bases and J lost 5; bases outside the gene matches: 4. The CDR3 DNA is TGCGCCAGCAGCTTGGGGAGCGGGAGCAACGAGCAGTACTTC. This gives the protein CASSLGSGSNEQYF.

The chain employs TRBV7-9 and TRBJ2-5; D gene ambiguous. The CDR3 contains 16 residues. Germline V gives CDR1 SEHNR, CDR2 FQNEAQ (reference sequence). The ends were cut back, 2 bases at V and 1 base at J, with 14 bases in the middle. CDR3 nucleotides: TGTGCCAGCAGCTTAACTGGGAATGCGGCCCAAGAGACCCAGTACTTC. Amino acid sequence: CASSLTGNAAQETQYF.

This clonotype was observed at least ten times. This chain uses TRBV20-1 with TRBJ1-6; D gene ambiguous. Between the trimmed V and J ends, which lost 5 bases and 6 bases, there was a span of 17 bases. The CDR3 totals 15 residues. CDR1 is DFQATT, CDR2 SNEGSKA, per germline (reference sequence). Here the CDR3 reads CSALGVTSVNSPLHF. Written as DNA, the CDR3 is TGCAGTGCTCTGGGAGTAACCTCCGTTAATTCACCCCTCCACTTT.

This clonotype was observed many times. The chain recombines TRBV20-1 with TRBJ2-7, with TRBD2 identical over 9 bases. In germline, CDR1 is DFQATT, CDR2 SNEGSKA (reference sequence). The CDR3 sequence is 15 residues long. Unmatched junction bases numbered 14, after V lost 8 bases and J lost 3 bases. CDR3 protein: CSIRPGLAWDYEQYF. CDR3 coding DNA: TGCAGTATTAGACCGGGACTAGCTTGGGACTACGAGCAGTACTTC.

This clonotype has ten or more counts. This sequence joins TRBV12-3 or TRBV12-4 and TRBJ2-7; weak D call: TRBD1 (5 bases). V was pared by 0 bases and J by 0 bases, with 6 bases between. The CDR3 sequence is 14 residues long. DNA for the CDR3: TGTGCCAGCAGTTTAGCCAGGGACTCCTACGAGCAGTACTTC. This sequence encodes CASSLARDSYEQYF.

The sample holds many counts of this clonotype. The chain has TRBV9 and TRBJ2-3; D remains ambiguous. Germline lookup yields CDR1 SGDLS and CDR2 YYNGEE. V dropped 0 bases and J dropped 4 bases, with 12 bases sitting between them. CDR3 length equals 15 residues. The CDR3 DNA reads as TGTGCCAGCAGCGTAGCTTGGCCGGCACCAGATACGCAGTATTTT. Translated: CASSVAWPAPDTQYF. Supplemented by reference TRBV9 and TRBJ2-3, the full variable domain reads DSGVTQTPKHLITATGQRVTLRCSPRSGDLSVYWYQQSLDQGLQFLIQYYNGEERAKGNILERFSAQQFPDLHSELNLSSLELGDSALYFCASSVAWPAPDTQYFGPGTRLTVL.

This clonotype was detected ten times or more. The V gene is TRBV4-2, the J gene TRBJ2-1; no clear D gene. The CDR3 length is 15 residues. CDR1 LGHNA and CDR2 YNFKEQ come from the germline V gene. The germline V and J ends were trimmed by 3 bases and 1 base, with 10 bases remaining between them. DNA for the CDR3: TGTGCCAGCAGCCACAACCGAGATTCCTACAATGAGCAGTTCTTC. Residues: CASSHNRDSYNEQFF.

This clonotype came up many times. This chain connects TRBV6-5 to TRBJ1-2; 11 bases align to TRBD1. V lost 2 bases and J lost 6; bases outside the gene matches: 5. Germline loops: CDR1 MNHEY, CDR2 SVGAGI. The CDR3 is 15 amino acids. DNA for the CDR3: TGTGCCAGCAGTTACGGGACAGGGGGTTTCGATGGCTACACCTTC. It specifies CASSYGTGGFDGYTF.